These T cell receptor beta chains were read from a single sample in a study of T cells in localized non-small cell lung cancer. Sequenced by immunoSEQ multiplex PCR; TCRdb stores in-frame clones only, minus some. The sample lists 53,000 or so clones, roughly 92% occurring once. The sequencing here drew on peripheral blood, taken before any cancer treatment. Receptors were obtained from a man between 40 and 75 years old with stage I lung adenocarcinoma. CDR3s leave out the opening cysteine and the closing phenylalanine or tryptophan. Each record gives: J gene, clone size, V gene, CDR3 protein. Not all rows give a size; the values are once, few, many and, for expanded clones, a class.

J: TRBJ2-5; size: NA; V: TRBV7-9; CDR3: ASSESPRETQY
J: TRBJ1-2; size: NA; V: TRBV19; CDR3: ASSLGPNGANYGYT
J: TRBJ2-4; size: NA; V: TRBV11-3; CDR3: ASSLDATIQY
J: TRBJ2-3; size: NA; V: TRBV9; CDR3: ASSETWTSGADTQY
J: TRBJ2-7; size: NA; V: TRBV7-9; CDR3: ASSFPAGEKDEQY
J: TRBJ2-5; size: NA; V: TRBV29-1; CDR3: SAQQGAGETQY
J: TRBJ2-7; size: NA; V: TRBV19; CDR3: ASKMRGSREQY
J: TRBJ2-1; size: NA; V: TRBV7-8; CDR3: ASSLAARESYNEQF
J: TRBJ2-7; size: NA; V: TRBV19; CDR3: ASSIGPYRQAYEQY
J: TRBJ1-2; size: NA; V: TRBV2; CDR3: ASNRQGAGYT
J: TRBJ2-7; size: NA; V: TRBV5-4; CDR3: ASSWGETEFEQY
J: TRBJ2-1; size: NA; V: TRBV5-5; CDR3: ASTPTSSYNEQF
J: TRBJ1-1; size: NA; V: TRBV18; CDR3: ASSPSNPGSGTEAF
J: TRBJ2-2; size: NA; V: TRBV6-1; CDR3: ASSETSGDTGELF
J: TRBJ2-1; size: few; V: TRBV30; CDR3: AWGSGRNEQF